This record concerns one T cell receptor beta chain sequence. As yet, its antigen is unknown. The method was immunoSEQ multiplex PCR; TCRdb's version includes in-frame clones alone and lacks a portion of them. The sample yields 150,000 or so clones, 85% to 95% seen once. The CDR3 totals 14 residues. V lost 2 bases and J lost 7, with 14 bases in between. Per the germline V gene, CDR1 is KGHSH and CDR2 is LQKENI. These data come from a study of T cell responses to AZD1222 COVID-19 vaccine. Across the whole study: Doses given second, at about 4 or about 12 weeks, were pooled.

Findings of the study overall: CD4 TCRs associated with vaccination spanned spike, dominating at 160-218 and 743-854. Only a handful of people who got AZD1222 tested seropositive at baseline. The reported proportion of spike-specific TCRs targeting unmutated variant regions was nearly half.

The receptor was derived from an adult in good health. Specimen: peripheral blood, collected on day 0 of AZD1222 vaccination. The chain links TRBV18 to TRBJ1-2, with D possibly matching TRBD1 (5 bases). CDR3 DNA: TGTGCCAGCTCACCAGTTCACGGGGGGTTTGGCTACACCTTC. Translated: CASSPVHGGFGYTF.